This T cell receptor (beta chain) was sequenced during a study of shared clonotypes between healthy human individuals. Study-level background: There were three CD4 naive, three CD4 memory, two CD8 naive and one CD8 memory plates per donor.

Whole-study findings and limits: Non-shared clonotypes showed lower generation probabilities than clonotypes common to all four donors. Naive subsets tended to show greater estimated richness than memory subsets.

Clones were read by immunoSEQ multiplex PCR, and TCRdb kept only the in-frame ones, dropping some. The sample includes about 2.3 million clones, less than 95% of them seen just once. Regarding this clone: The antigen is undetermined.

CDR1 is MDHEN, CDR2 SYDVKM, per germline. V was shortened by 1 base and J by 0 bases, with 7 bases between the two germline ends. CDR3 length equals 15 residues. The sequencing sample was made of naive CD4+ T cells from PBMCs. The subset was: CD45RA+ positively selected. The receptor comes from a man younger than 30 in good health. Some clones in this sample may be carry-over from other donors' samples. The chain recombines TRBV28 with TRBJ1-5; D remains ambiguous. The CDR3, as DNA: TGTGCCAGCAGTTTATTTGGGAGTAGCAATCAGCCCCAGCATTTT. It codes for CASSLFGSSNQPQHF.